The clone carrying this T cell receptor (beta chain) showed up many times. Its cognate antigen is unknown. This sample is part of a study of identical twins. General study points: Within cord blood, abundant beta clonotypes carried fewer insertions, but memory repertoires showed no such trend. Alpha sequences that were out-of-frame and twin-shared showed an excess of low generation probability.

A single record per CDR3 protein comes from TCRdb applying MiXCR to the 5' RACE reads. This table has around 280,000 distinct CDR3 sequences, approximately 8% appearing once. Germline assignment: CDR1 SGHRS and CDR2 YFSETQ. There are 15 residues in the CDR3. Trimming cost V 0 bases and J 5 bases, with 9 bases left between them. A further study also used this sample, focusing on yellow fever vaccine responses in identical twins. Turning to that study: Twins reportedly mounted vaccine T cell responses that seemed partly convergent, partly personalized.

The TCR sequence derives from a woman younger than 35 in good health. Sequencing was done on a sample of memory (CD45RO+) T cells sorted from blood. This chain uses TRBV5-1 with TRBJ1-6; possibly TRBD1 for D (6 bases). CDR3 bases: TGCGCCAGCAGCTTGGTACAGGGAAATAATTCACCCCTCCACTTT. It specifies CASSLVQGNNSPLHF. Filled out from reference TRBV5-1 and TRBJ1-6, the complete variable domain reads KAGVTQTPRYLIKTRGQQVTLSCSPISGHRSVSWYQQTPGQGLQFLFEYFSETQRNKGNFPGRFSGRQFSNSRSEMNVSTLELGDSALYLCASSLVQGNNSPLHFGNGTRLTVT.